This T cell receptor (beta chain) stems from a study of blood T cell repertoires in COVID-19. Produced via immunoSEQ multiplex PCR; TCRdb's table is partial and in-frame only. The data contain about 150,000 clones, 70% to 85% of them seen just once; the ten biggest clones take up nearly 10%. Germline CDR1 reads MDHEN; CDR2 reads SYDVKM. The length of the CDR3 is 15 residues. Trimming left V 6 bases short and J 1 base short, with 13 bases between. The chain has TRBV28 and TRBJ1-3; a weak D match, TRBD1 (5 bases). The specimen sequenced was peripheral blood. This clonotype was obtained from a woman aged 50 to 65 with acute or convalescent COVID-19. In DNA form, the CDR3 reads TGTGCCAGCAGGGAGGACGGGGGATCTGGAAACACCATATATTTT. Translated: CASREDGGSGNTIYF.